This T cell receptor beta chain was sequenced during a study of OX40 agonist ivuxolimab in advanced cancers. General study findings and limits: Partly responding patients at 0.1-3.0 mg/kg showed some of the smallest clonal expansion. There was clonal expansion of CD4+ and CD8+ blood T cells by week 6 at 0.1 to 3.0 mg/kg.

Sequencing was performed with immunoSEQ multiplex PCR; in TCRdb, only in-frame clones are kept and a portion is missing. The data contain some 64,000 clones, about 85% of them singletons. As to this clone: The antigen is undetermined.

The CDR3 spans 13 residues. V was pared by 8 bases and J by 15 bases, with 12 bases of the junction left unmatched. CDR1 LNHDA and CDR2 SQIVND come from the germline V gene (reference sequence). Peripheral blood came from all dose cohorts at three timepoints. This clonotype was obtained from an adult with an advanced solid tumor such as melanoma, head and neck, liver or kidney cancer. The chain has TRBV19 and TRBJ2-1; 11 positions agree with TRBD2. Here the sequenced sample was CD4+ or CD8+ T cells sorted from blood, taken in a trial of the OX40 agonist ivuxolimab. The CDR3 here is CASRLAGTPGAFF. The CDR3 DNA sequence: TGTGCCAGTCGACTAGCGGGAACCCCGGGGGCGTTCTTC.